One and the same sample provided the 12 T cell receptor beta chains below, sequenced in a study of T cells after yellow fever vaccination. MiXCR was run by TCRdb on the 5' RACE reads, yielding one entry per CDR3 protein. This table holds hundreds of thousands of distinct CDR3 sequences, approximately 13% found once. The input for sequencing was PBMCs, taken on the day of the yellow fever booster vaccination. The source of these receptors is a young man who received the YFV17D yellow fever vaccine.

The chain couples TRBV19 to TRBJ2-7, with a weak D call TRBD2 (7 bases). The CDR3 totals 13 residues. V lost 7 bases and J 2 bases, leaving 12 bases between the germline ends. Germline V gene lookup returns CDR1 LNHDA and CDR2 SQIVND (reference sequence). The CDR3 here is CASMKRDTYEQYF. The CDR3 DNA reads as TGTGCCAGTATGAAGCGGGACACCTACGAGCAGTACTTC.

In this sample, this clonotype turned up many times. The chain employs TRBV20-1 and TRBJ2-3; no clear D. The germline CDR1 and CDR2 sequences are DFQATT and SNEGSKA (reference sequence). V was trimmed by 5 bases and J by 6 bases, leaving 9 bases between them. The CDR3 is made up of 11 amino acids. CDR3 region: CSAVKSDTQYF. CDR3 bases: TGCAGTGCTGTCAAATCGGATACGCAGTATTTT.

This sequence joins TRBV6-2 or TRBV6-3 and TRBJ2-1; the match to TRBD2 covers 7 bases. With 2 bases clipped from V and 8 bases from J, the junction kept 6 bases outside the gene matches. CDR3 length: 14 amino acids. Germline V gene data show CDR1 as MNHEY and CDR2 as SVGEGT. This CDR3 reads CASSYGRESYEQFF. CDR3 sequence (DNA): TGTGCCAGCAGTTACGGGCGGGAGTCTTATGAGCAGTTCTTC.

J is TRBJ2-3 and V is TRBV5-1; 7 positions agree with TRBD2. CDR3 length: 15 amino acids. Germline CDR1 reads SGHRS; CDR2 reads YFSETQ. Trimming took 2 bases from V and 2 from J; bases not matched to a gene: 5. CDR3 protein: CASSFGSGHTDTQYF. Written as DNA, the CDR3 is TGCGCCAGCAGCTTCGGTAGCGGGCACACAGATACGCAGTATTTT. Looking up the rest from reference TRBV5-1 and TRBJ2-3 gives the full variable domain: KAGVTQTPRYLIKTRGQQVTLSCSPISGHRSVSWYQQTPGQGLQFLFEYFSETQRNKGNFPGRFSGRQFSNSRSEMNVSTLELGDSALYLCASSFGSGHTDTQYFGPGTRLTVL.

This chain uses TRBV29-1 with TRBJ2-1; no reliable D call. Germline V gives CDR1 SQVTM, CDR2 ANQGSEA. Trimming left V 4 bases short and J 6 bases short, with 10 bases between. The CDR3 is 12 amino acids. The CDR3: CSVGSIGNEQFF. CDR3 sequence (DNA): TGCAGCGTTGGCTCGATAGGCAATGAGCAGTTCTTC.

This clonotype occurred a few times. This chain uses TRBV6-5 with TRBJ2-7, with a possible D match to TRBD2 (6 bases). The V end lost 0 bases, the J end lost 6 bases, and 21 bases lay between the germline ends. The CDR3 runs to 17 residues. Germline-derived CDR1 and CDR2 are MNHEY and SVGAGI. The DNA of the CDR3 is TGTGCCAGCAGTTACTCGAGTGCTAGCGCTAGGATGTTCGAGCAGTACTTC. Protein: CASSYSSASARMFEQYF.

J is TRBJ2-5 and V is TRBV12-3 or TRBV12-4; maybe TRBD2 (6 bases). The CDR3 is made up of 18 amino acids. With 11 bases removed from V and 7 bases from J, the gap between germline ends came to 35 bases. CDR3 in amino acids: CAFCLMTGEGLTSGTQYF. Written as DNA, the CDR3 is TGTGCCTTCTGTTTAATGACGGGAGAAGGCCTAACCTCGGGGACCCAGTACTTC.

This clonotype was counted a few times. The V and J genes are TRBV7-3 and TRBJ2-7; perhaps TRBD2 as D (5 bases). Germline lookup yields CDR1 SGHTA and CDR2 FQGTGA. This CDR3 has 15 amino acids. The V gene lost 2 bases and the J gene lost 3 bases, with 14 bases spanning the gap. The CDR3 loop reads CASSLGPPGNYEQYF. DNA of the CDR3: TGTGCCAGCAGCTTAGGCCCTCCCGGGAACTACGAGCAGTACTTC.

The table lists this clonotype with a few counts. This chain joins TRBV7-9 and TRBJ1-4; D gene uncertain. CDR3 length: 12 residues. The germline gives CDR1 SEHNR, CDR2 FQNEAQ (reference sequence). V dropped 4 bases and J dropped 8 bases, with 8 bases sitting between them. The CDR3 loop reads CASSYYDEKLFF. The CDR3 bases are TGTGCCAGCAGCTACTATGACGAAAAACTGTTTTTT. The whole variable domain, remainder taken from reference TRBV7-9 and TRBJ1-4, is DTGVSQNPRHKITKRGQNVTFRCDPISEHNRLYWYRQTLGQGPEFLTYFQNEAQLEKSRLLSDRFSAERPKGSFSTLEIQRTEQGDSAMYLCASSYYDEKLFFGSGTQLSVL.

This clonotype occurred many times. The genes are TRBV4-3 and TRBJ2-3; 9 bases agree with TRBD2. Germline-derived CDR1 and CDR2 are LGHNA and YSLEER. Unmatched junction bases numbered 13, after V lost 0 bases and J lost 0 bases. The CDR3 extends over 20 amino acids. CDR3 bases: TGCGCCAGCAGCCAAGATCTAGTGGGGAGCGGGAGGTCTAGCACAGATACGCAGTATTTT. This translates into CASSQDLVGSGRSSTDTQYF.

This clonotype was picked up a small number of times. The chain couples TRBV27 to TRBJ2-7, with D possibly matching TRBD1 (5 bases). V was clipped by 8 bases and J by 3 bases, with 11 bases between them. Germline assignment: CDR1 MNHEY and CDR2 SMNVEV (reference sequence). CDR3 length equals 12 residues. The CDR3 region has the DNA TGTGCCAGCGGCCCCCAGGGCTACGAGCAGTACTTC. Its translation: CASGPQGYEQYF.

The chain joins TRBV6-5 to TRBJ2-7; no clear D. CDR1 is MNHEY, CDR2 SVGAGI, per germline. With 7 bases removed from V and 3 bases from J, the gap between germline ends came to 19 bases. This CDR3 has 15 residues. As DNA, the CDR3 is TGTGCCAGCAATTCGAATTCATACCCAATCTACGAGCAGTACTTC. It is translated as CASNSNSYPIYEQYF.